This T cell receptor beta chain appears in the sequencing data of a study of response to subunit inactivated influenza vaccine. V was pared by 0 bases and J by 4 bases, with 9 bases between. The CDR3 loop spans 14 amino acids. The germline V gene has CDR1 SGHTA and CDR2 FQGTGA. MiXCR, applied by TCRdb to the RT-PCR reads, yields one record per CDR3 protein. The repertoire consists of about 300,000 distinct CDR3 sequences, with 21% occurring once and the leading ten covering about 9.4%. The receptor was derived from a man between 50 and 75 years old who received an inactivated influenza vaccine. The V gene is TRBV7-3, the J gene TRBJ2-5, with D tentatively TRBD1 (5 bases). The sample consisted of PBMCs from blood, taken 21 months after vaccination. CDR3 nucleotide sequence: TGTGCCAGCAGCTTAACGCCAGGGTCAGAGACCCAGTACTTC. Its translation: CASSLTPGSETQYF.